These 22 T cell receptor beta chains came from one sample sequenced in a study of blood T cell repertoires in COVID-19. This table comes from immunoSEQ multiplex PCR, and its TCRdb copy is limited to in-frame clones, with some not included. The table includes approximately 150,000 clones, 85% detected once. Specimen: peripheral blood. These receptor sequences come from a woman over 75 with COVID-19, enrolled during active disease.

The chain links TRBV7-2 to TRBJ2-7, with D perhaps TRBD2 (6 bases). Germline loops: CDR1 SGHTA, CDR2 FQGNSA. The CDR3 loop spans 13 amino acids. V gave up 5 bases and J gave up 3 bases, with 11 bases separating them. The CDR3 DNA reads as TGTGCCAGCAGCCCTGGACTATTCTACGAGCAGTACTTC. Translating gives CASSPGLFYEQYF. Looking up the rest from reference TRBV7-2 and TRBJ2-7 gives the full variable domain: GAGVSQSPSNKVTEKGKDVELRCDPISGHTALYWYRQSLGQGLEFLIYFQGNSAPDKSGLPSDRFSAERTGGSVSTLTIQRTQQEDSAVYLCASSPGLFYEQYFGPGTRLTVT.

The chain has TRBV21-1 and TRBJ1-5; the tabulated D call, TRBD1, remains unverified against the DNA. TRBV21-1 is given as a pseudogene. The length of the CDR3 is 16 residues. The CDR3 coding sequence is TGTGCCAGCAGCTTCAGGGGGCGCCGGGGCAATCAGCCCCAGCATTTT. It codes for CASSFRGRRGNQPQHF.

The chain joins TRBV5-6 to TRBJ1-4; a possible D gene is TRBD1 (5 bases). CDR3 length equals 13 residues. V was shortened by 3 bases and J by 8 bases, with 11 bases between the two germline ends. Germline CDR1 SGHDT, CDR2 YYEEEE. The CDR3 here is CASSSEWTEKLFF. CDR3 nucleotide sequence: TGTGCCAGCAGCTCTGAATGGACAGAAAAACTGTTTTTT.

This clone has only one observation. This chain uses TRBV12-3 or TRBV12-4 with TRBJ1-2, with TRBD1 identical over 9 bases. With 5 bases clipped from V and 8 bases from J, the junction kept 3 bases outside the gene matches. The CDR3 is 12 residues long. CDR3 in amino acids: CASSPGQGGYTF. CDR3 nucleotides: TGTGCCAGCAGTCCAGGACAGGGGGGCTACACCTTC.

This clone was observed a handful of times. The rearrangement links TRBV6-5 to TRBJ2-5, with a weak D call TRBD2 (7 bases). Germline CDR1 is MNHEY and CDR2 is SVGAGI. Trimming left V 6 bases short and J 5 bases short, with 13 bases between. The CDR3 runs 13 residues. The CDR3 nucleotides are TGTGCCAGCAGCTTTGCGGGGGCTGAGACCCAGTACTTC. This gives the protein CASSFAGAETQYF.

V is TRBV28 and J is TRBJ2-1; TRBD2 aligns across 9 bases. There are 18 residues in the CDR3. CDR1 is MDHEN, CDR2 SYDVKM, per germline. The V segment lost 5 bases and the J segment 6 bases; nucleotides outside the gene matches: 17. CDR3 loop: CASSGGGTSGSSRNEQFF. The CDR3 DNA sequence: TGTGCCAGCAGTGGGGGAGGTACTAGCGGGTCATCTCGCAATGAGCAGTTCTTC.

In nucleotides, the CDR3 is TGTGCCAGCAGCCGCCGGACTAGCGGGGGGAGGAATGAGCAGTTCTTC. Its translation is CASSRRTSGGRNEQFF. The chain uses TRBV7-2 and TRBJ2-1; the match to TRBD2 covers 14 bases. CDR1 is SGHTA, CDR2 FQGNSA, per germline. V was clipped by 5 bases and J by 7 bases; unmatched bases: 7. This CDR3 has 16 amino acids.

The chain links TRBV7-2 to TRBJ2-1; 9 nucleotides agree with TRBD2. The CDR3 spans 14 residues. The J segment lost 6 bases and the V segment lost 8 bases, leaving 8 bases of the junction unmatched. CDR1 and CDR2 (germline): SGHTA, FQGNSA. The CDR3 coding sequence is TGTGCCAGCGGGACAGCGGGAGGTAGCAATGAGCAGTTCTTC. Its protein product is CASGTAGGSNEQFF.

The rearrangement uses TRBV2 and TRBJ2-7, with 8 bases matching TRBD2. The length of the CDR3 is 14 residues. The trim removed 8 bases at V and 1 base at J, leaving 7 bases unmatched. CDR1 and CDR2 from the germline V gene are SNHLY and FYNNEI. DNA for the CDR3: TGTGCCAGCCGTAGTAGCGGGGAATCCTACGAGCAGTACTTC. It is translated as CASRSSGESYEQYF.

The chain is built from TRBV6-5 and TRBJ1-1; 7 bases match TRBD1. This CDR3 region has 14 residues. Germline CDR1 MNHEY, CDR2 SVGAGI. Germline trimming cut 11 bases from V and 1 base from J; bases unmatched to any gene: 10. The CDR3 here is CAVSQGGSNTEAFF. CDR3 bases: TGTGCCGTTAGCCAAGGGGGCTCGAACACTGAAGCTTTCTTT.

The chain uses TRBV28 and TRBJ2-1; 11 bases map to TRBD2. The junction had 7 bases not matched to a gene; V was cut back by 6 bases and J by 9 bases. This CDR3 contains 14 residues. Germline V CDR1 and CDR2: MDHEN, SYDVKM. CDR3 sequence: CASSPLAGVGEQFF. The CDR3 region has the DNA TGTGCCAGCAGCCCACTAGCGGGAGTGGGTGAGCAGTTCTTC.

The chain recombines TRBV5-4 with TRBJ2-1, with a tentative D call TRBD2 (6 bases). CDR1 and CDR2 (germline): SGHNT, YYREEE (reference sequence). The CDR3 runs to 15 residues. With 4 bases removed from V and 2 bases from J, the gap between germline ends came to 13 bases. CDR3 sequence reads: CASSREGGAYNEQFF. The CDR3 nucleotides read TGTGCCAGCAGCCGCGAGGGAGGCGCCTACAATGAGCAGTTCTTC. The variable domain in full, completed from reference TRBV5-4 and TRBJ2-1, reads ETGVTQSPTHLIKTRGQQVTLRCSSQSGHNTVSWYQQALGQGPQFIFQYYREEENGRGNFPPRFSGLQFPNYSSELNVNALELDDSALYLCASSREGGAYNEQFFGPGTRLTVL.

The chain uses TRBV5-6 and TRBJ2-2; 10 bases are shared with TRBD1. Germline lookup yields CDR1 SGHDT and CDR2 YYEEEE. Trimming removed 2 bases from V and 1 base from J; junction bases left unmatched: 5. The length of the CDR3 is 17 residues. The CDR3 DNA is TGTGCCAGCAGCTTAGGGGGACAGGGGATGAACACCGGGGAGCTGTTTTTT. As protein: CASSLGGQGMNTGELFF.

J is TRBJ2-1 and V is TRBV5-1, with 10 nucleotides matching TRBD2. V trimming: 2 bases; J trimming: 1 base; junction bases outside the gene matches: 9. Germline V gene data show CDR1 as SGHRS and CDR2 as YFSETQ. This CDR3 is 18 amino acids long. This CDR3 is CASSFGLAELKSYNEQFF. The CDR3 DNA reads TGCGCCAGCAGCTTTGGACTAGCGGAACTTAAATCCTACAATGAGCAGTTCTTC.

V usage is TRBV4-2 and J usage is TRBJ2-1; D is unresolved. Trimming pared 0 bases from V and 3 bases from J, leaving 9 bases between. The CDR3 length is 15 residues. CDR1 and CDR2 (germline): LGHNA, YNFKEQ. DNA for the CDR3: TGTGCCAGCAGCCAAGATACCGGTAACTACAATGAGCAGTTCTTC. Translating it yields CASSQDTGNYNEQFF.

This clone was detected only once. The rearrangement joins TRBV19 to TRBJ1-5; TRBD1 might be the D (5 bases). The CDR3 loop spans 13 amino acids. CDR1 and CDR2 from the germline V gene are LNHDA and SQIVND (reference sequence). V was shortened by 6 bases and J by 5 bases, with 11 bases between the two germline ends. CDR3 bases: TGTGCCAGTAGCGCGGGGGGATATCAGCCCCAGCATTTT. It codes for CASSAGGYQPQHF.

The genes are TRBV15 and TRBJ1-1, with a possible D match to TRBD1 (5 bases). V lost 0 bases to trimming and J lost 1 base, with 18 bases between them. CDR3 length: 18 residues. Germline values: CDR1 LNHNV, CDR2 YYDKDF (reference sequence). DNA for the CDR3: TGTGCCACCAGCAGAGATTTGAGGGCGGGGGTGAAGAACACTGAAGCTTTCTTT. Translating gives CATSRDLRAGVKNTEAFF.

The chain carries TRBV4-2 and TRBJ2-1, with D maybe TRBD2 (5 bases). CDR3 size: 14 residues. Germline CDR1 LGHNA, CDR2 YNFKEQ. The V end was cut by 0 bases, the J end by 15 bases, with 18 bases between. CDR3 protein: CASSQDRGRTLGFF. Written as DNA, the CDR3 is TGTGCCAGCAGCCAAGATCGAGGGCGGACCCTTGGGTTCTTC.

This clone has a handful of counts. Other DNA variants within this sample encode the same CDR3. The chain links TRBV2 to TRBJ2-6; unclear D gene. The CDR3 spans 14 residues. Trimming shortened V by 4 bases and J by 1 base, and 5 bases separated the two germline ends. The germline CDR1 and CDR2 sequences are SNHLY and FYNNEI. The CDR3 spells CASSARSGANVLTF. In DNA form, the CDR3 reads TGTGCCAGCAGTGCCCGTTCTGGGGCCAACGTCCTGACTTTC. The variable domain in full, completed from reference TRBV2 and TRBJ2-6, reads EPEVTQTPSHQVTQMGQEVILRCVPISNHLYFYWYRQILGQKVEFLVSFYNNEISEKSEIFDDQFSVERPDGSNFTLKIRSTKLEDSAMYFCASSARSGANVLTFGAGSRLTVL.

The rearrangement uses TRBV7-8 and TRBJ1-1; perhaps TRBD1 as D (6 bases). V was trimmed by 0 bases and J by 1 base, leaving 15 bases between them. This CDR3 region has 17 residues. In germline, CDR1 is SGHVS, CDR2 FQNEAQ. The CDR3 sequence is CASSLAGAGWENTEAFF. Written as DNA, the CDR3 is TGTGCCAGCAGCTTAGCGGGGGCAGGGTGGGAGAACACTGAAGCTTTCTTT.

This clone was recorded a few times. The chain employs TRBV19 and TRBJ1-5, with D possibly TRBD1 on 6 matching bases. This CDR3 region has 14 residues. Germline CDR1 and CDR2: LNHDA and SQIVND (reference sequence). Trimming left V 8 bases short and J 0 bases short, with 11 bases between. This CDR3 reads CASGTSYSNQPQHF. CDR3 coding DNA: TGTGCCAGTGGGACATCCTATAGCAATCAGCCCCAGCATTTT.

J is TRBJ2-1 and V is TRBV18; 10 bases map to TRBD2. V shed 5 bases, J shed 10 bases, and the junction held 14 bases outside the gene matches. The CDR3 consists of 16 residues. Germline V gives CDR1 KGHSH, CDR2 LQKENI. The CDR3, as DNA: TGTGCCAGCTCAGCGAGTCTCCGGACTAGCGGACGGGAGCAGTTCTTC. Amino acids: CASSASLRTSGREQFF.